The entry below describes one TCR beta chain. The antigen is undetermined. Time point noted: newly diagnosed, previously untreated cHL patient sample. Comparators were PBMCs taken from newly diagnosed, untreated classical Hodgkin lymphoma. The source of the sample is a study of PD-1 blockade in classical Hodgkin lymphoma. Study outcomes and limitations: Underlying causes for the observed repertoire differences were not defined, possibly disease activity or prior therapy.

The germline V and J ends were trimmed by 4 bases and 9 bases, with 23 bases remaining between them. This CDR3 region has 15 residues. CDR1 is SGDLS and CDR2 is YYNGEE in the germline V gene. Assay used: immunoSEQ multiplex PCR; TCRdb lists only in-frame clones, some missing. The sample has over 15,000 clones, 90% seen once. The clonotype was recovered from a human donor with classical Hodgkin lymphoma. The material sequenced was peripheral blood mononuclear cells (PBMCs). The chain recombines TRBV9 with TRBJ2-7, with D unresolved. For the CDR3, the DNA is TGTGCCAGCAGCCCTGACTCCGGGTCCCTCCTGAGGCAGTACTTC. This codes for CASSPDSGSLLRQYF.